This section outlines one T cell receptor (beta chain) sequence together with its context. This record belongs to a study of T cells expressing NK-cell markers. Turning to the study itself: In the group of eight sequenced donors, seven were HCMV-seropositive and one was seronegative.

With UMIs, 5'RACE template switching was used to make TCR beta cDNA. Reanalyzing the 5' RACE reads, TCRdb keeps one entry per CDR3 protein, without DNA. The listing contains roughly 180,000 distinct CDR3 sequences. The TCR originated in a woman aged 18 to 75 in good health. Sequences were obtained from blood T cells: a sorted CD56 or NKG2C T cell subset, CD4+ or CD8+ T cells, or bulk PBMC T cells (not recorded which).

CDR3 protein: CSARGVSYNEQFF. This rearrangement joins TRBV20-1 to TRBJ2-1. Germline assignment: CDR1 DFQATT and CDR2 SNEGSKA (reference sequence). The CDR3 is made up of 13 amino acids.